A selection of T cell receptor beta chains follows, all from one sample in a study of T-cell reconstitution after alpha-beta-depleted transplantation in children. TCRdb re-analysed the PCR reads in MiXCR, keeping a single row per CDR3 protein. The data hold 65,000 to 90,000 distinct CDR3 sequences, with about a tenth observed a single time. The starting material was PBMCs, obtained before TCRalphabeta/CD19-depleted stem cell transplant. These receptors were collected from a boy under 18 with acute myeloid leukemia, due to receive a stem cell transplant. CDR3s include the opening cysteine and the closing phenylalanine or tryptophan. Each record gives: J gene, V gene, clone size, D gene, CDR3 protein, CDR3 DNA. D genes are given only for firm matches. Clone size is given for some rows only: seen once, a few or many times, or a class if the clone is expanded.

j_call: TRBJ2-1
v_call: TRBV5-4
clone_size: many
d_call: TRBD2
cdr3_aa: CASSGLAGGQRAYNEQFF
cdr3_nt: TGTGCCAGCAGTGGTCTAGCGGGGGGTCAGCGAGCTTACAATGAGCAGTTCTTC

j_call: TRBJ1-5
v_call: TRBV6-5
clone_size: many
d_call: NA
cdr3_aa: CASSSGGVQPQHF
cdr3_nt: TGTGCCAGCAGTTCCGGGGGTGTTCAGCCCCAGCATTTT

j_call: TRBJ1-1
v_call: TRBV5-1
clone_size: many
d_call: TRBD1
cdr3_aa: CASSANRGRTEAFF
cdr3_nt: TGCGCCAGCAGCGCTAACAGGGGGCGGACTGAAGCTTTCTTT

j_call: TRBJ2-1
v_call: TRBV30
clone_size: NA
d_call: NA
cdr3_aa: CAWRGAQAGRVGYNEQFF
cdr3_nt: TGTGCCTGGAGGGGGGCCCAGGCGGGGAGGGTGGGCTACAATGAGCAGTTCTTC

j_call: TRBJ2-3
v_call: TRBV20-1
clone_size: NA
d_call: NA
cdr3_aa: CCASPLGGRTDTQYF
cdr3_nt: TGCTGTGCTAGCCCCCTCGGGGGCCGCACAGATACGCAGTATTTT

j_call: TRBJ1-6
v_call: TRBV12-3/TRBV12-4
clone_size: many
d_call: NA
cdr3_aa: CASRRGYNSPLHF
cdr3_nt: TGTGCCAGCAGGCGGGGCTATAATTCACCCCTCCACTTT

j_call: TRBJ2-1
v_call: TRBV11-2
clone_size: many
d_call: TRBD1
cdr3_aa: CASSLVWDRVNEQFF
cdr3_nt: TGTGCCAGCAGCTTAGTGTGGGACAGGGTCAATGAGCAGTTCTTC

j_call: TRBJ1-4
v_call: TRBV7-9
clone_size: many
d_call: NA
cdr3_aa: CASSLATGLGEKLFF
cdr3_nt: TGTGCCAGCAGCTTAGCCACAGGGTTGGGTGAAAAACTGTTTTTT

j_call: TRBJ1-1
v_call: TRBV24-1
clone_size: many
d_call: NA
cdr3_aa: CATSDLYPGRGNTEAFF
cdr3_nt: TGTGCCACCAGTGACTTATATCCTGGACGGGGGAACACTGAAGCTTTCTTT

j_call: TRBJ2-7
v_call: TRBV20-1
clone_size: NA
d_call: TRBD2
cdr3_aa: CSALIAGEMVEQYF
cdr3_nt: TGCAGTGCCCTAATAGCGGGAGAAATGGTCGAGCAGTACTTC

j_call: TRBJ2-4
v_call: TRBV29-1
clone_size: many
d_call: NA
cdr3_aa: CSVLQVSAKNIQYF
cdr3_nt: TGCAGCGTGCTACAGGTGTCGGCCAAAAACATTCAGTACTTC

j_call: TRBJ2-5
v_call: TRBV5-1
clone_size: many
d_call: NA
cdr3_aa: CASSFLQQETQYF
cdr3_nt: TGCGCCAGCAGCTTCTTGCAACAAGAGACCCAGTACTTC

j_call: TRBJ1-1
v_call: TRBV5-5
clone_size: many
d_call: NA
cdr3_aa: CASKRPPQTEAFF
cdr3_nt: TGTGCCAGCAAGCGGCCGCCACAGACTGAAGCTTTCTTT

j_call: TRBJ1-2
v_call: TRBV7-9
clone_size: NA
d_call: NA
cdr3_aa: CASSPQGLSGYTF
cdr3_nt: TGTGCCAGCAGCCCCCAGGGGTTAAGTGGCTACACCTTC

j_call: TRBJ1-5
v_call: TRBV28
clone_size: many
d_call: NA
cdr3_aa: CASSLSGAGRQPQHF
cdr3_nt: TGTGCCAGCAGTTTAAGTGGGGCAGGGCGTCAGCCCCAGCATTTT

j_call: TRBJ2-1
v_call: TRBV29-1
clone_size: many
d_call: NA
cdr3_aa: CSVRGRGTGSYNEQFF
cdr3_nt: TGCAGCGTTCGGGGAAGGGGGACGGGCTCCTACAATGAGCAGTTCTTC

j_call: TRBJ2-1
v_call: TRBV4-3
clone_size: many
d_call: NA
cdr3_aa: CASSQDVTRGLEQFF
cdr3_nt: TGCGCCAGCAGCCAAGATGTAACTAGGGGTCTTGAGCAGTTCTTC

j_call: TRBJ2-5
v_call: TRBV7-9
clone_size: many
d_call: NA
cdr3_aa: CASHRIQETQYF
cdr3_nt: TGTGCCAGTCACAGAATCCAAGAGACCCAGTACTTC

j_call: TRBJ2-2
v_call: TRBV28
clone_size: many
d_call: NA
cdr3_aa: CASSFRPLNTGELFF
cdr3_nt: TGTGCCAGCAGTTTTAGGCCCCTAAACACCGGGGAGCTGTTTTTT

j_call: TRBJ1-6
v_call: TRBV27
clone_size: NA
d_call: TRBD1
cdr3_aa: CASSFDRGRSPLHF
cdr3_nt: TGTGCCAGCAGTTTCGACAGGGGAAGATCACCCCTCCACTTT

j_call: TRBJ1-1
v_call: TRBV5-1
clone_size: many
d_call: NA
cdr3_aa: CASSVGSINTEAFF
cdr3_nt: TGCGCCAGCAGCGTAGGGAGCATAAACACTGAAGCTTTCTTT

j_call: TRBJ1-2
v_call: TRBV12-3/TRBV12-4
clone_size: many
d_call: TRBD1
cdr3_aa: CASSGTDYGYTF
cdr3_nt: TGTGCCAGCAGCGGGACAGACTATGGCTACACCTTC

j_call: TRBJ2-7
v_call: TRBV6-5
clone_size: NA
d_call: TRBD1
cdr3_aa: CASSFGTGGEQYF
cdr3_nt: TGTGCCAGCAGTTTCGGGACAGGTGGCGAGCAGTACTTC

j_call: TRBJ1-2
v_call: TRBV24-1
clone_size: NA
d_call: NA
cdr3_aa: CATSPTENYGYTF
cdr3_nt: TGTGCCACCAGTCCGACAGAAAACTATGGCTACACCTTC

j_call: TRBJ2-1
v_call: TRBV9
clone_size: many
d_call: TRBD2
cdr3_aa: CASRATGTSFNEQFF
cdr3_nt: TGTGCCAGCAGGGCAACCGGGACTAGCTTCAATGAGCAGTTCTTC

j_call: TRBJ1-1
v_call: TRBV29-1
clone_size: many
d_call: NA
cdr3_aa: CSVVGATPTEAFF
cdr3_nt: TGCAGCGTTGTGGGGGCCACTCCAACTGAAGCTTTCTTT

j_call: TRBJ2-3
v_call: TRBV20-1
clone_size: many
d_call: TRBD2
cdr3_aa: CSAGSGSRTDTQYF
cdr3_nt: TGCAGTGCCGGAAGCGGGAGTCGTACAGATACGCAGTATTTT

j_call: TRBJ2-2
v_call: TRBV6-1
clone_size: many
d_call: NA
cdr3_aa: CASSSPVGGDPGTGELFF
cdr3_nt: TGTGCCAGCAGCTCACCCGTTGGAGGGGACCCGGGTACCGGGGAGCTGTTTTTT

j_call: TRBJ2-4
v_call: TRBV2
clone_size: many
d_call: TRBD1
cdr3_aa: CASSGQGNIQYF
cdr3_nt: TGTGCCAGCAGTGGACAGGGAAACATTCAGTACTTC

j_call: TRBJ2-5
v_call: TRBV5-1
clone_size: many
d_call: TRBD2
cdr3_aa: CANCFSGGHGKTQYF
cdr3_nt: TGCGCCAACTGTTTTAGCGGGGGGCATGGGAAGACCCAGTACTTC

j_call: TRBJ1-5
v_call: TRBV20-1
clone_size: many
d_call: TRBD1
cdr3_aa: CSVRAGTAQHF
cdr3_nt: TGCAGTGTCAGGGCGGGGACAGCCCAGCATTTT

j_call: TRBJ2-5
v_call: TRBV7-8
clone_size: many
d_call: NA
cdr3_aa: CASSFRDPGETQYF
cdr3_nt: TGTGCCAGCAGCTTCCGGGACCCTGGCGAGACCCAGTACTTC

j_call: TRBJ2-3
v_call: TRBV4-1
clone_size: many
d_call: TRBD2
cdr3_aa: CASSHGLAGSTDTQYF
cdr3_nt: TGCGCCAGCAGCCATGGACTAGCGGGTAGCACAGATACGCAGTATTTT

j_call: TRBJ2-5
v_call: TRBV20-1
clone_size: many
d_call: NA
cdr3_aa: CSAREETQYF
cdr3_nt: TGCAGTGCTCGTGAAGAGACCCAGTACTTC

j_call: TRBJ2-3
v_call: TRBV7-9
clone_size: many
d_call: TRBD2
cdr3_aa: CASSAPTTSGGADTQYF
cdr3_nt: TGTGCCAGCAGCGCCCCGACGACTAGCGGGGGGGCGGATACGCAGTATTTT

j_call: TRBJ2-7
v_call: TRBV12-3/TRBV12-4
clone_size: many
d_call: NA
cdr3_aa: CASSLGAYEQYF
cdr3_nt: TGTGCCAGCAGTTTAGGGGCCTACGAGCAGTACTTC

j_call: TRBJ1-5
v_call: TRBV7-9
clone_size: many
d_call: NA
cdr3_aa: CASSLDPARPQHF
cdr3_nt: TGTGCCAGCAGCTTGGACCCCGCGCGGCCCCAGCATTTT

j_call: TRBJ2-2
v_call: TRBV27
clone_size: many
d_call: NA
cdr3_aa: CASSLVGRAGELFF
cdr3_nt: TGTGCCAGCAGTTTAGTAGGGCGCGCCGGGGAGCTGTTTTTT

j_call: TRBJ1-5
v_call: TRBV30
clone_size: many
d_call: NA
cdr3_aa: CAWSAINSNQPQHF
cdr3_nt: TGTGCCTGGAGCGCCATTAATAGCAATCAGCCCCAGCATTTT

j_call: TRBJ2-7
v_call: TRBV28
clone_size: many
d_call: NA
cdr3_aa: CASRGGPRYEQYF
cdr3_nt: TGTGCCAGCAGGGGGGGGCCCCGCTACGAGCAGTACTTC

j_call: TRBJ1-6
v_call: TRBV5-1
clone_size: many
d_call: TRBD1
cdr3_aa: CASSVAGTGASPLHF
cdr3_nt: TGCGCCAGCAGCGTGGCCGGGACAGGGGCCTCACCCCTCCACTTT

j_call: TRBJ2-1
v_call: TRBV7-2
clone_size: many
d_call: NA
cdr3_aa: CASSPPERLTKYNEQFF
cdr3_nt: TGTGCCAGCAGCCCCCCCGAGCGACTAACCAAATACAATGAGCAGTTCTTC

j_call: TRBJ1-5
v_call: TRBV4-2
clone_size: NA
d_call: NA
cdr3_aa: CASSQDVGQPQHF
cdr3_nt: TGTGCCAGCAGCCAAGATGTGGGTCAGCCCCAGCATTTT